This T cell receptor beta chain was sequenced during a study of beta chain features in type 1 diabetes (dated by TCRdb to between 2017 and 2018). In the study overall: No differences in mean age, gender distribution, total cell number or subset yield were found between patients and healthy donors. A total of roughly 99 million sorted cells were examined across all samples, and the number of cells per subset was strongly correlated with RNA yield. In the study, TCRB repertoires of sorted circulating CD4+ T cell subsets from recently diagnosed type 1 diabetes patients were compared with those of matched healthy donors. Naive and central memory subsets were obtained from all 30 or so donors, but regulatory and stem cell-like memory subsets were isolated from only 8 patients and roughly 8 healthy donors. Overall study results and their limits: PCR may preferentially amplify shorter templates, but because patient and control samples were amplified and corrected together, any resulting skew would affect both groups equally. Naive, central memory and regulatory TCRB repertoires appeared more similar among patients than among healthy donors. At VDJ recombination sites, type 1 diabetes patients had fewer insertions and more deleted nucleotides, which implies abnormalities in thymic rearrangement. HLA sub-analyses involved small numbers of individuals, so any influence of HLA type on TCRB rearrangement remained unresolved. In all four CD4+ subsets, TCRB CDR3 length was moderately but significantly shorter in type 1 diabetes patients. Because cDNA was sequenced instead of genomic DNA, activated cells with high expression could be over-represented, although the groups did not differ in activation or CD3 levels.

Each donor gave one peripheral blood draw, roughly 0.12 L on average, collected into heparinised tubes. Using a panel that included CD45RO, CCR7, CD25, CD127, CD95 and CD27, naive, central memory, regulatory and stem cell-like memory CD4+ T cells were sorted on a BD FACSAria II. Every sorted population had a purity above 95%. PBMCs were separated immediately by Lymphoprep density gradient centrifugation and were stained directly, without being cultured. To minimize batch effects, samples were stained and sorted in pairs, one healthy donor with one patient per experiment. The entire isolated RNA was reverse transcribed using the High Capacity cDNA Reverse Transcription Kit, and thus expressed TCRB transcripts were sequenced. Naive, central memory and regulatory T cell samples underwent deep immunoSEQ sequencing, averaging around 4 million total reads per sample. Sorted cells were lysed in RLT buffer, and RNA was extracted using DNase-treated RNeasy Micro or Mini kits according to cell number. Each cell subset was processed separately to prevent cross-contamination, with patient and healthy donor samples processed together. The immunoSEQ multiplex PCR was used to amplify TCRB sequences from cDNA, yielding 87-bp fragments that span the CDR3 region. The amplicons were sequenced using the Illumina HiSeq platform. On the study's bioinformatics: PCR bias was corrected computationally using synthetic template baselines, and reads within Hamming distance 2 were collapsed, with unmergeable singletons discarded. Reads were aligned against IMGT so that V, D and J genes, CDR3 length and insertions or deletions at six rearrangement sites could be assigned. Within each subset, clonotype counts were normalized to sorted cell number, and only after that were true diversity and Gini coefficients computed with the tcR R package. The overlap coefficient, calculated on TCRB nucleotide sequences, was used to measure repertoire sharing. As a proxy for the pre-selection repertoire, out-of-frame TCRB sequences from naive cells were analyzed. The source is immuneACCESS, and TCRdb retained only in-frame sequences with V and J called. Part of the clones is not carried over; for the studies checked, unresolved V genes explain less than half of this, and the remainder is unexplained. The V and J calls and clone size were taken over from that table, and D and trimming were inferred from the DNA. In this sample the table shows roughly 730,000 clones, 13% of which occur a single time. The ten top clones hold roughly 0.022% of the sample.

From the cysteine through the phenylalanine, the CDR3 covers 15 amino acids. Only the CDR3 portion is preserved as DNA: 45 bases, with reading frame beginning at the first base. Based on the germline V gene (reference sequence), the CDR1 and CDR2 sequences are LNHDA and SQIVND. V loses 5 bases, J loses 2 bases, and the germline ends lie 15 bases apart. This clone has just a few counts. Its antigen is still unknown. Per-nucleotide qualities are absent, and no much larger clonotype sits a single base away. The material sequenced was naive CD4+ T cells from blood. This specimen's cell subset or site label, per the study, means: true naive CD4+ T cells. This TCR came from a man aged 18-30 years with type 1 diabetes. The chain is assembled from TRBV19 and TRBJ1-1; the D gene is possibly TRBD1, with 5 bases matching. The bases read TGTGCCAGTAGTGCAGGGTACAGCGGAAACACTGAAGCTTTCTTT. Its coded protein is CASSAGYSGNTEAFF. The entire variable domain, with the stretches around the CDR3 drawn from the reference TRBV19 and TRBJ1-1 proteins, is DGGITQSPKYLFRKEGQNVTLSCEQNLNHDAMYWYRQDPGQGLRLIYYSQIVNDFQKGDIAEGYSVSREKKESFPLTVTSAQKNPTAFYLCASSAGYSGNTEAFFGQGTRLTVV.